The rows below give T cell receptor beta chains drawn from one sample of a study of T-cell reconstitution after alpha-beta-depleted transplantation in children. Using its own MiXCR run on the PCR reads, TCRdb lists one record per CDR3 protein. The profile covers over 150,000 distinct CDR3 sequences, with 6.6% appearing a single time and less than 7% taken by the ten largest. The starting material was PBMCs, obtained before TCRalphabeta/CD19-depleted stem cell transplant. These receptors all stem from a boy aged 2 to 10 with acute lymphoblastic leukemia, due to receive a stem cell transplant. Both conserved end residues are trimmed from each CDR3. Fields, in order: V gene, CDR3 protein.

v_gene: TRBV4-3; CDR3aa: ASSQGTPGTEAF
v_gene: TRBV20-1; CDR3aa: SAGLAGGGEQF
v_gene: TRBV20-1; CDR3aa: SARDWGGLSYNEQF
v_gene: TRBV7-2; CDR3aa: ASSLHYTGELF
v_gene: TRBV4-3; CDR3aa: ASSQAQGGFTDTQY
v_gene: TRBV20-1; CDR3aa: SASGGESYNEQF
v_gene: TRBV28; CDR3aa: ASSPPYRGYEQY
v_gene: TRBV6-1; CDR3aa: ASSDQGSYNEQF
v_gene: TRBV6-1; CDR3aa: ASKGLGGNSPLH
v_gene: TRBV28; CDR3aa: ASSSPGQSSYEQY
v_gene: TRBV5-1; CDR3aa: ASSLVGAKMNEQF
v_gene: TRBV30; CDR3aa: AWSRLAGANTGELF
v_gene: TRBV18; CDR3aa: ASSPGDRQPQH
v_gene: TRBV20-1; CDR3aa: SARKQGALDQPQH
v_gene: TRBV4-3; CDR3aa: ASSQDRRDGELF
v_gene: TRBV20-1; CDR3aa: SAEATNRGQPYEQY
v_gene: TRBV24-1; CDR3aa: ATSDLGLAGETQY